This TCR beta chain is drawn from a study of blood T cell repertoires in COVID-19. Across the whole study: Spain, Italy and the United States supplied samples that represented acute and convalescent COVID-19. Nucleic acid was either cDNA or gDNA, and it came from T cells, B-cell-depleted T cells, or PBMCs.

V was pared by 1 base and J by 2 bases, with 14 bases between. In germline, CDR1 is SGHVS, CDR2 FQNEAQ. This CDR3 has 16 amino acids. How the authors handled the data: Nucleated cell counts were estimated from reference gene primer amplification. Clones were read by immunoSEQ multiplex PCR, and TCRdb kept only the in-frame ones, dropping some. The V and J calls and the clone size are those of that table, but D and trimming were determined from the DNA. The table includes around 78,000 clones, 90% detected once. The rearrangement links TRBV7-8 to TRBJ1-1; possibly TRBD1 for D (6 bases). The specimen was peripheral blood. This sequence was found in a woman between 50 and 59 years old in a cohort sampled during active COVID-19. The CDR3 protein is CASSLDQGTRNTEAFF. CDR3 coding DNA: TGTGCCAGCAGCTTAGATCAGGGGACGCGTAACACTGAAGCTTTCTTT. Full variable domain (missing parts from reference TRBV7-8 and TRBJ1-1): GAGVSQSPRYKVAKRGQDVALRCDPISGHVSLFWYQQALGQGPEFLTYFQNEAQLDKSGLPSDRFFAERPEGSVSTLKIQRTQQEDSAVYLCASSLDQGTRNTEAFFGQGTRLTVV.